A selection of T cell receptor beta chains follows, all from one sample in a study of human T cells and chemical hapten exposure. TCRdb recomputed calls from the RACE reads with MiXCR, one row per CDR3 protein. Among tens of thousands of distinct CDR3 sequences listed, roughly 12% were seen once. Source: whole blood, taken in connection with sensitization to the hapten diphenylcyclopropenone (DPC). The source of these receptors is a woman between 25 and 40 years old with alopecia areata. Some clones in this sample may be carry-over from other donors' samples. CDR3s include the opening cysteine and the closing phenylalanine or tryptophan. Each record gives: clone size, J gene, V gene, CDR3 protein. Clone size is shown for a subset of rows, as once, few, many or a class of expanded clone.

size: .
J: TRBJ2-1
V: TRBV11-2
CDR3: CASSLEVSGEQFF

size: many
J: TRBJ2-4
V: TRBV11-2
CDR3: CASRDLAKNIQYF

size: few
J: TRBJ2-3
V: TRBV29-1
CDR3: CSYGEGGTDTQYF

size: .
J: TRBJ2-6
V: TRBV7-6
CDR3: CASSFGGGANVLTF

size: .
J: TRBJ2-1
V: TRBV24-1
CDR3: CATSDSPWRTHGEQFF

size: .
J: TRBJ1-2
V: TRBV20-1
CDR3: CSARDGTGDYGYTF

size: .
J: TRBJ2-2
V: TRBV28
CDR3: CASRPTGRGTGELFF

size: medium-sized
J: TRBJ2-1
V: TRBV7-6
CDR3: CASSLGGSGGGEQFF

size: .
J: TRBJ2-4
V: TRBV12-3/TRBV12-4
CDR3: CASSLRQGTPKNIQYF

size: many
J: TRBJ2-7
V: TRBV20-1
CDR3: CSASYSGTYEQYF

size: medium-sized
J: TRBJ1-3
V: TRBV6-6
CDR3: CASSYPGDRGNTIYF

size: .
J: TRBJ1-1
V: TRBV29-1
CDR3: CSVPDPVDTEAFF

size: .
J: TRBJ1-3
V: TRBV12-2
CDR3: CASRLPGYTIYF

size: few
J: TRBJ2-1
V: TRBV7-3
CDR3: CASSLAGNPSSYNEQFF

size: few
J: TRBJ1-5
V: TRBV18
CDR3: CASSAGTGEWEPQHF

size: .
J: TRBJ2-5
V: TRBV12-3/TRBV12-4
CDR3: CASSSGDYQETQYF

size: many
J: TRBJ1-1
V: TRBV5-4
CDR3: CASSLNTEAFF

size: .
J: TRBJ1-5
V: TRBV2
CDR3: CASSAGPPNQPQHF

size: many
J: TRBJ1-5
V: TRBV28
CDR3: CASSFMGFLQPQHF